This is a list of T cell receptor beta chains from one sample in a study of CD8 T cells in ankylosing spondylitis. Using its own MiXCR run on the 5' RACE reads, TCRdb lists one record per CDR3 protein. Among around 30,000 distinct CDR3 sequences listed, about 5.2% were seen once. Sequenced: blood, either unsorted or a sorted T cell fraction (not recorded which). These TCRs come from a female donor with ankylosing spondylitis or in good health (not recorded which). Each CDR3 is given with its conserved first and last residue. A D gene is named only where the DNA matches it firmly. Size tells how often a clone was seen (once, few, many) or the class of an expanded clone, and some rows leave it out.

TRBD2	TRBJ2-7	TRBV9	many	TGTGCCAGCAGCGTTGGAGGGACTAGCGGGTCTCGCCACGAGCAGTACTTC	CASSVGGTSGSRHEQYF
TRBD1	TRBJ2-1	TRBV9	many	TGTGCCAGCAGCCCTCAGACAGGGGGGGGTGAGCAGTTCTTC	CASSPQTGGGEQFF
.	TRBJ2-7	TRBV9	many	TGTGCCAGCAGCGTAGAAGAGGGCTGGGCCTACGAGCAGTACTTC	CASSVEEGWAYEQYF
.	TRBJ1-3	TRBV9	many	TGTGCCAGCAGCACGGACATTAGAAACACCATATATTTT	CASSTDIRNTIYF
TRBD2	TRBJ2-5	TRBV9	many	TGTGCCAGCAGCGTAGATCCTAGCGGGGGGGAGACCCAGTACTTC	CASSVDPSGGETQYF
.	TRBJ2-7	TRBV9	.	TGTGCCAGCAGCCTCTCTACGGGGTTGTCCTACGAGCAGTACTTC	CASSLSTGLSYEQYF
TRBD1	TRBJ1-2	TRBV9	medium-sized	TGTGCCAGCAATTCGGGACAGGGCCATGGCTACACCTTC	CASNSGQGHGYTF
TRBD1	TRBJ2-7	TRBV9	many	TGTGCCAGCAGCCTCCGGGACAGGGGGATAAACGAGCAGTACTTC	CASSLRDRGINEQYF
TRBD2	TRBJ2-1	TRBV9	few	TGTGCCAGCAGCGCTAGCGGGGGGATCTACAATGAGCAGTTCTTC	CASSASGGIYNEQFF
TRBD2	TRBJ2-5	TRBV9	few	TGTGCCAGCAGCGCCCTATGGGAGGGGGAGACCCAGTACTTC	CASSALWEGETQYF
.	TRBJ2-2	TRBV9	few	TGTGCCAGCAGCGTTACAGGGTCAAGGAACACCGGGGAGCTGTTTTTT	CASSVTGSRNTGELFF
TRBD1	TRBJ1-2	TRBV9	many	TGTGCCAGCAGCGTTACAGGGGCGTCTAACTATGGCTACACCTTC	CASSVTGASNYGYTF
.	TRBJ1-3	TRBV9	many	TGTGCCAGCAGCCCCGGGACACAGTTCTTCTCTGGAAACACCATATATTTT	CASSPGTQFFSGNTIYF
.	TRBJ2-2	TRBV9	many	TGTGCCAGCAGACCCGCGGGGCAGCCTACCGGGGAGCTGTTTTTT	CASRPAGQPTGELFF
.	TRBJ1-3	TRBV9	many	TGTGCCAGCAGCGTATCCGGCTCTGGAAACACCATATATTTT	CASSVSGSGNTIYF
.	TRBJ2-3	TRBV9	.	TGTGCCAGCAGCGCGTCCCTCGCGGCGAGGGGAGATACGCAGTATTTT	CASSASLAARGDTQYF
TRBD2	TRBJ2-7	TRBV9	many	TGTGCCAGCAGCGTAGACGGGGGGACGAGCTACGAGCAGTACTTC	CASSVDGGTSYEQYF
TRBD2	TRBJ2-3	TRBV9	few	TGTGCCAGCAGCGCCCTAGCGGGGGTATTCGGAGATACGCAGTATTTT	CASSALAGVFGDTQYF
.	TRBJ1-5	TRBV9	many	TGTGCCAGCAGCCCTAATCCCAATAGCAATCAGCCCCAGCATTTT	CASSPNPNSNQPQHF
TRBD2	TRBJ2-5	TRBV9	few	TGTGCCAGCAGCGTCCAAACGGGACTAGCGGGATTGGAGACCCAGTACTTC	CASSVQTGLAGLETQYF
.	TRBJ2-7	TRBV21-1	.	TGTGCCAGCAGCAGAGGATTTACAGGGAACGAGCAGTACTTC	CASSRGFTGNEQYF
.	TRBJ2-4	TRBV9	many	TGTGCCAGCAGCCCCCGACAGGAGAACATAGCCAAAAACATTCAGTACTTC	CASSPRQENIAKNIQYF
.	TRBJ1-1	TRBV9	medium-sized	TGTGCCAGCAGCGGCGGACAGAAGAACACTGAAGCTTTCTTT	CASSGGQKNTEAFF
.	TRBJ2-4	TRBV9	few	TGTGCCAGCAGCGTAGCTGGGGGTTACAAAAACATTCAGTACTTC	CASSVAGGYKNIQYF
.	TRBJ2-7	TRBV9	many	TGTGCCAGCAGCAGTCGTCCTGGCCCCTACGAGCAGTACTTC	CASSSRPGPYEQYF
.	TRBJ2-3	TRBV9	many	TGTGCCAGCAGCGTAGCTGGTGGGCTGGCCGTGAGCACAGATACGCAGTATTTT	CASSVAGGLAVSTDTQYF
.	TRBJ2-2	TRBV21-1	.	TGTGCCAGCAGCAAAAGACCGGGCGGGGAGCTGTTTTTT	CASSKRPGGELFF
.	TRBJ2-1	TRBV9	many	TGTGCCAGCACCCCCCGCGGCTCTGGATCAAGTGAGCAGTTCTTC	CASTPRGSGSSEQFF
.	TRBJ2-5	TRBV9	.	TGTGCCAGCAGCGTAAACCAGGGCAGAGAGACCCAGTACTTC	CASSVNQGRETQYF
TRBD2	TRBJ2-7	TRBV9	many	TGTGCCAGCAGCTCCGGACTAGCGGATTCTTACGAGCAGTACTTC	CASSSGLADSYEQYF
.	TRBJ1-5	TRBV29-1	.	TGCAGCGCCGTCTGTCAGCCCCAGCATTTT	CSAVCQPQHF
.	TRBJ2-5	TRBV9	many	TGTGCCAGCAGCGCCCCCGGGGGCTACCAAGAGACCCAGTACTTC	CASSAPGGYQETQYF
.	TRBJ1-3	TRBV9	medium-sized	TGTGCCAGCAGCGCGGACGGCTCTGGAAACACCATATATTTT	CASSADGSGNTIYF
TRBD2	TRBJ2-5	TRBV9	.	TGTGCCAGCAGCGTAGCGGCGGGAGGACGGGAGACCCAGTACTTC	CASSVAAGGRETQYF
TRBD2	TRBJ2-1	TRBV9	many	TGTGCCAGCAGACGGGGGGGAGGGGACACTAGCTCCTACAATGAGCAGTTCTTC	CASRRGGGDTSSYNEQFF
.	TRBJ1-1	TRBV9	many	TGTGCCAGCAGCGTAGAGGAAGGCGGAGAAGCTTTCTTT	CASSVEEGGEAFF
.	TRBJ2-1	TRBV9	many	TGTGCCAGCAGCGCAGGACTGGAGAATGAGCAGTTCTTC	CASSAGLENEQFF
TRBD2	TRBJ2-5	TRBV9	many	TGTGCCAGCAGCGTAGTAGCGGGAGGGGTGGAGACCCAGTACTTC	CASSVVAGGVETQYF
TRBD2	TRBJ2-3	TRBV9	many	TGTGCCAGCAGCCCTAGAGGAGGGACTAGCGGGAGCACAGATACGCAGTATTTT	CASSPRGGTSGSTDTQYF
TRBD1	TRBJ2-1	TRBV9	few	TGTGCCAGCAGCCGGGACAGGGACCATTACAATGAGCAGTTCTTC	CASSRDRDHYNEQFF
.	TRBJ2-1	TRBV9	.	TGTGCCAGCAGCGTAGGTTACAGGGTAGACGGGAATGAGCAGTTCTTC	CASSVGYRVDGNEQFF
TRBD1	TRBJ2-7	TRBV9	many	TGTGCCAGCAGCGTAGCTCCTGACAGGGGTTCCTACGAGCAGTACTTC	CASSVAPDRGSYEQYF
TRBD2	TRBJ2-7	TRBV9	.	TGTGCCAGCAGCGTAGCGGTTGCGGGAGTGCACGAGCAGTACTTC	CASSVAVAGVHEQYF
.	TRBJ2-1	TRBV9	many	TGTGCCAGCAGCGTAGCGAAGGGCCTATACAATGAGCAGTTCTTC	CASSVAKGLYNEQFF
.	TRBJ2-6	TRBV9	many	TGTGCCAGCACCGGTTTACGTTCTGGGGCCAACGTCCTGACTTTC	CASTGLRSGANVLTF
.	TRBJ2-7	TRBV9	many	TGTGCCAGCAGCGTAGGAATCAACTACGAGCAGTACTTC	CASSVGINYEQYF
.	TRBJ2-5	TRBV9	.	TGTGCCAGCAGCCCACGCGGGTTACAAGAGACCCAGTACTTC	CASSPRGLQETQYF
.	TRBJ2-7	TRBV9	.	TGTGCCAGCAGCGTAGGTACTCCCGCAGGCGAGCAGTACTTC	CASSVGTPAGEQYF
TRBD2	TRBJ2-3	TRBV9	many	TGTGCCAGCAGCGTTGGCGGGGGAGGCGGGAGCACAGATACGCAGTATTTT	CASSVGGGGGSTDTQYF
TRBD2	TRBJ2-3	TRBV9	many	TGTGCCAGCAGCGTAGGACCGGGAGGGCCGGGAGATACGCAGTATTTT	CASSVGPGGPGDTQYF
.	TRBJ1-5	TRBV9	many	TGTGCCAGCAGCGTCACAGGGAGTTGGGATCAGCCCCAGCATTTT	CASSVTGSWDQPQHF
.	TRBJ2-7	TRBV9	few	TGTGCCAGCAGCGTTTTCCAGGGGCCCCAGTACTTC	CASSVFQGPQYF
.	TRBJ2-3	TRBV9	.	TGTGCCAGCAGCTTTGCCGTAGGGGATACGCAGTATTTT	CASSFAVGDTQYF
.	TRBJ1-3	TRBV9	many	TGTGCCAGCAGCGATCGGGGGGCCAGCGGAAACACCATATATTTT	CASSDRGASGNTIYF
TRBD2	TRBJ2-3	TRBV9	many	TGTGCCAGCTCTCTAGCGGGGGGCCTCACAGATACGCAGTATTTT	CASSLAGGLTDTQYF
.	TRBJ1-6	TRBV9	many	TGTGCCAGCAGCTCGCAACAGGGTTTTGGGAATTCACCCCTCCACTTT	CASSSQQGFGNSPLHF
TRBD2	TRBJ2-3	TRBV9	many	TGTGCCAGCAGCGTCCTAGGGTCCCTAGCGGGGGACACAGATACGCAGTATTTT	CASSVLGSLAGDTDTQYF
.	TRBJ1-5	TRBV9	few	TGTGCCAGCAGCGTAAATTTAGATCAGCCCCAGCATTTT	CASSVNLDQPQHF